This TCR beta chain was profiled in a study of CD8+ T cells in alopecia areata. Study-wide results and limits: Lesional scalp displayed greater clonality than normal scalp, most notably in alopecia totalis/universalis.

The V gene's germline CDR1 is SGHAT and CDR2 FQNNGV. The CDR3 length is 15 residues. J lost 3 bases, V lost 5 bases, and 3 bases had no gene match. Concerning this clone itself: Its antigen remains unidentified.

The study team obtained lesional scalp punch biopsies and peripheral blood from alopecia areata patients. The sequencing template was cDNA reverse transcribed from extracted RNA. Assay used: immunoSEQ multiplex PCR; TCRdb lists only in-frame clones, some missing. The table shows 100,000 to 150,000 clones, with more than 30% occurring only once. Specimen: CD4+ T cells sorted from blood. This clonotype originated in a human donor with alopecia areata. The rearrangement links TRBV11-2 to TRBJ2-1; TRBD2 aligns across 11 bases. CDR3 in DNA: TGTGCCAGCAGCCTAGCGGGGGGACTCTACAATGAGCAGTTCTTC. Protein sequence: CASSLAGGLYNEQFF.